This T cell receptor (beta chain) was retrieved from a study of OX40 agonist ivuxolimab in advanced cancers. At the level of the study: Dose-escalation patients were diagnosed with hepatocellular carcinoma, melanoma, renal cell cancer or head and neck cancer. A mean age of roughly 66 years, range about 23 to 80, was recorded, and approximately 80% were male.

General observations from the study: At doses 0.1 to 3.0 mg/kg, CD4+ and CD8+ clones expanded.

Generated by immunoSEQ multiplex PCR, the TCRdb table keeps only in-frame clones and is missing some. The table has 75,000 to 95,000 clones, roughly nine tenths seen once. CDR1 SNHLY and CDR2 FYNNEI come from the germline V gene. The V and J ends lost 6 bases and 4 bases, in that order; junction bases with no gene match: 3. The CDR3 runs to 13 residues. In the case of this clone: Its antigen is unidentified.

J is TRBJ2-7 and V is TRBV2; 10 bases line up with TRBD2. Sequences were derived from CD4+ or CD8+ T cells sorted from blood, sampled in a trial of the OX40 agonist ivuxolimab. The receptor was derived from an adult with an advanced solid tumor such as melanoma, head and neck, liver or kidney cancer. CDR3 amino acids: CASSSGGGYEQYF. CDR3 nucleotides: TGTGCCAGCAGCAGCGGGGGGGGTTACGAGCAGTACTTC.